The 12 T cell receptor beta chains below come from one sample, sequenced in a study of T cell responses to AZD1222 COVID-19 vaccine (dated by TCRdb to the early 2020s). The intended sense of this specimen's time point label: about 28 days (+/-7) after the second vaccine dose. Libraries came from the immunoSEQ multiplex PCR assay. TCRdb provides this immuneACCESS table in a form limited to in-frame rearrangements. Some clones are lacking; in checked studies, under half of them reflect an unresolved V gene, and why the rest are absent is not known. The sample has around 140,000 clones on record, 90% to 95% of them singletons. The top ten clones comprise 3% to 4% of the sample. This specimen consisted of peripheral blood, obtained 28 days after the second AZD1222 dose. Source of these receptors: an adult who received the AZD1222 COVID-19 vaccine.

The chain employs TRBV25-1 and TRBJ2-1; the match to TRBD1 covers 9 bases. The CDR3 is 15 residues long. With 3 bases clipped from V and 4 bases from J, the junction kept 4 bases outside the gene matches. Germline loops: CDR1 MGHDK, CDR2 SYGVNS. CDR3 protein: CASSDHGTGYNEQFF. The CDR3 DNA follows: TGTGCCAGCAGTGACCACGGGACAGGGTACAATGAGCAGTTCTTC.

This chain joins TRBV28 and TRBJ1-5; D gene ambiguous. Germline V gene sequence: CDR1 MDHEN, CDR2 SYDVKM. CDR3 length: 15 residues. The V and J ends lost 7 bases and 2 bases respectively, with 15 bases between them. The CDR3 spells CASTLQGSRNQPQHF. The CDR3 bases are TGTGCCAGCACTCTTCAAGGCTCGCGCAATCAGCCCCAGCATTTT.

The CDR3, as DNA: TGTGCCAGTAGTATAGATCAGCGGGGGACCGGCCGAAACTATGGCTACACCTTC. It translates to CASSIDQRGTGRNYGYTF. V gene TRBV19 combines with J gene TRBJ1-2; D is perhaps TRBD1 (5 bases). V shed 0 bases and J shed 2 bases, with 19 bases lying between them. CDR1 is LNHDA and CDR2 is SQIVND in the germline V gene (reference sequence). This CDR3 contains 18 residues.

This chain uses TRBV7-2 with TRBJ1-5; D gene unclear. Trimming removed 1 base from V and 5 bases from J, with 12 bases in between. Germline V gives CDR1 SGHTA, CDR2 FQGNSA. The CDR3 consists of 15 residues. Here the CDR3 reads CASSLEGRTHQPQHF. The CDR3, as DNA: TGTGCCAGCAGCTTAGAGGGCAGGACCCATCAGCCCCAGCATTTT.

The rearrangement uses TRBV7-3 and TRBJ1-6; no reliable D call. Trimming removed 2 bases at V and 10 bases at J, with 12 bases between. The CDR3 has 14 amino acids. Germline V gene lookup returns CDR1 SGHTA and CDR2 FQGTGA. For the CDR3, the DNA is TGTGCCAGCAGCTTAGGAACGGGTGGGTCACCCCTCCACTTT. It translates to CASSLGTGGSPLHF.

This clone has only one observation. Other DNA sequences within the sample encode an identical CDR3. V is TRBV19 and J is TRBJ1-5; the match to TRBD1 covers 8 bases. CDR3 size: 13 residues. With V trimmed by 6 bases and J by 2 bases, 0 bases remained unmatched. Germline V gene data show CDR1 as LNHDA and CDR2 as SQIVND (reference sequence). The CDR3 region has the DNA TGTGCCAGTAGACAGGGGGGCAATCAGCCCCAGCATTTT. Amino acid sequence: CASRQGGNQPQHF.

The gene calls are TRBV5-6 and TRBJ1-3, with D possibly being TRBD1 (6 bases). The CDR3 sequence is 14 residues long. Looked up from germline, CDR1 is SGHDT and CDR2 is YYEEEE. V was cut by 5 bases and J by 1 base, with 10 bases left in between. The CDR3 DNA reads as TGTGCCAGCAGTCGAGGGGGTTCTGGAAACACCATATATTTT. It yields the protein CASSRGGSGNTIYF.

The rearrangement uses TRBV13 and TRBJ2-3, with 8 bases identical to TRBD2. With 4 bases clipped from V and 2 bases from J, the junction kept 5 bases outside the gene matches. The CDR3 covers 15 residues. Germline V gene lookup returns CDR1 PRHDT and CDR2 FYEKMQ (reference sequence). The CDR3, as DNA: TGTGCCAGCAGCTCGGAGCGGGAGCCCACAGATACGCAGTATTTT. It specifies CASSSEREPTDTQYF.

V is TRBV6-5 and J is TRBJ2-7; the D gene could be TRBD1 or TRBD2 (5 bases each). This CDR3 spans 15 amino acids. The germline V and J ends were trimmed by 6 bases and 1 base, with 16 bases remaining between them. The germline gives CDR1 MNHEY, CDR2 SVGAGI. The CDR3 protein is CASSWGFKGSYEQYF. For the CDR3, the DNA is TGTGCCAGCAGCTGGGGGTTTAAGGGGTCCTACGAGCAGTACTTC.

The V and J genes are TRBV5-1 and TRBJ2-7; weak D call: TRBD2 (5 bases). This CDR3 is 14 amino acids long. V was pared by 0 bases and J by 3 bases, with 10 bases between. The germline V gene encodes CDR1 SGHRS and CDR2 YFSETQ. CDR3 in amino acids: CASSLGETNYEQYF. The CDR3 region has the DNA TGCGCCAGCAGCTTGGGGGAGACCAACTACGAGCAGTACTTC.

The chain uses TRBV6-5 and TRBJ2-2, with TRBD1 matching 10 bases. J was trimmed by 4 bases and V by 0 bases; bases with no gene match: 2. Germline CDR1 and CDR2: MNHEY and SVGAGI. The CDR3 consists of 16 residues. The CDR3 bases are TGTGCCAGCAGTTACTCGAGGGACAGGGGCACCGGGGAGCTGTTTTTT. Translating gives CASSYSRDRGTGELFF.

V is TRBV4-1 and J is TRBJ1-4, with D possibly TRBD1 on 6 matching bases. Germline V lookup: CDR1 MGHRA, CDR2 YSYEKL. Trimming removed 2 bases from V and 6 bases from J, with 13 bases in between. The CDR3 consists of 15 residues. CDR3 coding DNA: TGCGCCAGCAGCCAATTCGGGACATTCGATGAAAAACTGTTTTTT. Translating gives CASSQFGTFDEKLFF.